This TCR beta chain came from a study of cytomegalovirus exposure and HLA in healthy donors. The CDR3 sequence is 13 residues long. Germline CDR1 reads SGHTA; CDR2 reads FQGNSA. Trimming left V 0 bases short and J 3 bases short, with 6 bases between. Vbeta (60) and Jbeta (13) primers were used in the PCR. The repertoire was sequenced with immunoSEQ multiplex PCR; TCRdb's copy has only in-frame clones and lacks some. This sample contains tens of thousands of clones. The specimen sequenced was PBMCs. The rearrangement links TRBV7-2 to TRBJ2-7, with D possibly being TRBD1 (5 bases). The sequence was obtained from a man aged 40-49 years in good health and CMV-seronegative. This CDR3 reads CASSLAQGYEQYF. The CDR3 DNA sequence: TGTGCCAGCAGCTTAGCCCAGGGCTACGAGCAGTACTTC.